The 31 T cell receptor beta chains presented below share a single source sample, sequenced in a study of T cells in Graves' hyperthyroidism and ophthalmopathy (dated by TCRdb to the late 2010s). Preparation of the library involved multiplex PCR. Sequencing was carried out with an Illumina HiSeq 2000. TCR beta CDR3 regions were amplified from RNA transcripts. For the first round of RT-PCR on the TCR CDR3, the HTBI primer set was used together with the Qiagen OneStep RT-PCR kit. Through fastp at Q25 and MiXCR, TCRdb rebuilt clones from the public reads, retaining in-frame beta chains. Records with the same CDR3 protein are collapsed into one entry carrying the most frequent genes and DNA. Recorded for this sample are 450,000 to 650,000 distinct CDR3 sequences; roughly 18% of them occurred a single time. The ten top clones hold 15% to 20% of the sample. The sample taken for sequencing was blood. These receptors all stem from a woman younger than 30 with Graves' ophthalmopathy.

This clonotype was recorded at least ten times. V is TRBV28 and J is TRBJ2-7; TRBD2 aligns across 13 bases. The CDR3 runs 15 residues. Looked up from germline, CDR1 is MDHEN and CDR2 is SYDVKM. After removal of 6 bases from V and 2 bases from J, the junction contained 4 bases not matched to a gene. The CDR3 DNA follows: TGTGCCAGCAGCCCTGGACTAGCGGGGGCCTACGAGCAGTACTTC. As protein: CASSPGLAGAYEQYF.

This clonotype was counted ten times or more. J is TRBJ1-2 and V is TRBV2; D unclear. The CDR3 sequence is 15 residues long. Trimming cost V 7 bases and J 2 bases, with 17 bases left between them. Looked up from germline, CDR1 is SNHLY and CDR2 is FYNNEI. CDR3 sequence (DNA): TGTGCCAGCAAAGAATGGATTTCAGCCAACTATGGCTACACCTTC. This codes for CASKEWISANYGYTF.

In the case of this clonotype: A much larger clonotype is one base distant, so this may be a read error. The V call is TRBV28, the J call TRBJ2-1; 9 bases are shared with TRBD1. Germline lookup yields CDR1 MDHEN and CDR2 SYDVKM. The CDR3 is 16 amino acids. CDR3 DNA sequence: TGTGTCAGCAGTTTGAGCCGGGACAGGGTCGACAATGAGCAGTTCTTC. This encodes CVSSLSRDRVDNEQFF.

The chain links TRBV20-1 to TRBJ1-4; 7 bases are shared with TRBD1. With 2 bases clipped from V and 1 base from J, the junction kept 4 bases outside the gene matches. This CDR3 spans 15 amino acids. Germline loops: CDR1 DFQATT, CDR2 SNEGSKA (reference sequence). The CDR3 sequence: CSARTRGRTNEKLFF. The DNA of the CDR3 is TGCAGTGCTAGAACCAGGGGGAGAACTAATGAAAAACTGTTTTTT.

The sample holds many counts of this clonotype. This rearrangement joins TRBV30 to TRBJ1-3, with no clear D. The germline V and J ends were trimmed by 2 bases and 1 base, with 15 bases remaining between them. Germline V gene data show CDR1 as GTSNPN and CDR2 as SVGIG (reference sequence). The CDR3 consists of 16 residues. The CDR3 region is CAWSLTLVGSGNTIYF. CDR3 sequence (DNA): TGTGCCTGGAGTCTAACACTTGTGGGATCTGGAAACACCATATATTTT.

This clonotype showed up just a few times. This could be a read error, since a much larger clone is one nucleotide away. The rearrangement joins TRBV12-3 or TRBV12-4 to TRBJ1-1; no clear D. CDR3 length: 14 residues. V gave up 7 bases and J gave up 5 bases, with 17 bases separating them. The CDR3 here is CASTQSGVRTEAFF. The CDR3 DNA follows: TGTGCCAGCACTCAATCTGGGGTCCGAACTGAAGCTTTCTTT.

The CDR3: CASSAEGGSSSSYEQYF. The CDR3 nucleotides read TGTGCCAGCAGTGCCGAGGGAGGGTCCTCGAGCTCCTACGAGCAGTACTTC. The rearrangement uses TRBV6-2 or TRBV6-3 and TRBJ2-7; 7 bases align to TRBD2. V shed 5 bases and J 0 bases; nucleotides not matched to a gene: 13. The germline CDR1 and CDR2 sequences are MNHEY and SVGEGT. The CDR3 has 17 residues.

At least ten counts were recorded for this clonotype. The chain joins TRBV9 to TRBJ1-1, with 7 bases identical to TRBD1. J gave up 6 bases and V 4 bases, and 9 bases lay outside the gene matches. This CDR3 region has 14 residues. CDR1 and CDR2 from the germline V gene are SGDLS and YYNGEE. CDR3 in DNA: TGTGCCAGCAGCCTAGGGGGCGGTACTGCTGAAGCTTTCTTT. Translation gives CASSLGGGTAEAFF.

This clonotype was picked up a small number of times. V usage is TRBV9 and J usage is TRBJ1-1, with 8 bases aligning to TRBD1. The CDR3 loop spans 15 amino acids. In germline, CDR1 is SGDLS, CDR2 YYNGEE. Trimming took 0 bases from V and 4 from J; bases not matched to a gene: 5. This chain's CDR3 is CASSVDQGASTEAFF. The CDR3 nucleotides read TGTGCCAGCAGCGTAGATCAGGGGGCGAGCACTGAAGCTTTCTTT.

At least ten counts were recorded for this clonotype. The chain links TRBV20-1 to TRBJ2-1; 10 nucleotides align to TRBD2. The CDR3 covers 12 residues. CDR1 and CDR2 from the germline V gene are DFQATT and SNEGSKA (reference sequence). CDR3 coding DNA: TGCGAGGCTAGCGGGGGATCCGGTGAGCAGTTCTTC. Translation gives CEASGGSGEQFF.

The rearrangement uses TRBV4-3 and TRBJ2-1; a weak D match, TRBD1 (5 bases). Germline CDR1 is LGHNA and CDR2 is YSLEER. V was pared by 0 bases and J by 2 bases, with 11 bases between. The CDR3 is made up of 16 amino acids. The DNA of the CDR3 is TGCGCCAGCAGCCAAGATATAGGGGATACCTACAATGAGCAGTTCTTC. Protein sequence: CASSQDIGDTYNEQFF.

This clonotype was seen a single time. The CDR3 region is CATTATDTQYF. The CDR3 DNA reads TGTGCCACTACAGCCACAGATACGCAGTATTTT. The rearrangement joins TRBV6-1 to TRBJ2-3; no clear D gene. V dropped 10 bases and J dropped 2 bases, with 7 bases sitting between them. In germline, CDR1 is MNHNS, CDR2 SASEGT. The CDR3 consists of 11 residues.

This clonotype has more than one count but fewer than ten. The rearrangement uses TRBV30 and TRBJ1-2; 12 positions agree with TRBD1. Germline V gene lookup returns CDR1 GTSNPN and CDR2 SVGIG (reference sequence). This CDR3 is built from 15 residues. V shed 0 bases, J shed 3 bases, and the junction held 2 bases outside the gene matches. This chain's CDR3 is CAWSVGTGGHYGYTF. CDR3 DNA: TGTGCCTGGAGTGTGGGGACAGGGGGCCACTATGGCTACACCTTC.

CDR3 sequence: CASSLEGTVVGTGELFF. In nucleotides, the CDR3 is TGTGCCAGCAGTTTAGAGGGGACAGTCGTTGGCACCGGGGAGCTGTTTTTT. J is TRBJ2-2 and V is TRBV28, with TRBD1 identical over 7 bases. The CDR3 length is 17 residues. Trimming at V came to 2 bases and at J to 4 bases, leaving 10 bases not matched to a gene. Germline lookup yields CDR1 MDHEN and CDR2 SYDVKM.

The genes are TRBV2 and TRBJ2-1; 11 bases are shared with TRBD1. CDR3 size: 17 residues. J lost 4 bases, V lost 0 bases, and 5 bases had no gene match. Looked up from germline, CDR1 is SNHLY and CDR2 is FYNNEI. CDR3 in DNA: TGTGCCAGCAGTGAAGCGCTGGGGACAGGGGGTTACAATGAGCAGTTCTTC. Protein: CASSEALGTGGYNEQFF.

Remarks on this clonotype: A junction boundary mismatches the germline segment, possibly from a read error. The rearrangement links TRBV6-2 or TRBV6-3 to TRBJ2-1, with D perhaps matching TRBD2 (5 bases). Germline V lookup: CDR1 MNHEY, CDR2 SVGEGT. The CDR3 loop spans 13 amino acids. CDR3 residues: CASRGSGYNERFF. The CDR3 DNA reads TGTGCCAGCAGAGGGAGTGGCTACAATGAGCGGTTCTTC.

In this sample, this clonotype turned up a few times. V usage is TRBV11-3 and J usage is TRBJ2-1; 10 bases are shared with TRBD2. Trimming at V came to 5 bases and at J to 5 bases, leaving 6 bases not matched to a gene. Germline V lookup: CDR1 SGHNT, CDR2 YENEEA. The CDR3 sequence is 15 residues long. The CDR3 region is CASSHSGGSDNEQFF. The CDR3 DNA sequence: TGTGCCAGCAGCCATAGCGGGGGGTCCGACAATGAGCAGTTCTTC. Using reference TRBV11-3 and TRBJ2-1 for the parts outside the CDR3, the full variable domain is EAGVVQSPRYKIIEKKQPVAFWCNPISGHNTLYWYLQNLGQGPELLIRYENEEAVDDSQLPKDRFSAERLKGVDSTLKIQPAELGDSAVYLCASSHSGGSDNEQFFGPGTRLTVL.

The chain is built from TRBV6-1 and TRBJ2-5; D is ambiguous. Germline CDR1 is MNHNS and CDR2 is SASEGT. The CDR3 runs 13 residues. V was trimmed by 6 bases and J by 5 bases, leaving 13 bases between them. The chain's CDR3 is CASSLGLTETQYF. CDR3 in DNA: TGTGCCAGCAGCCTGGGCCTTACGGAGACCCAGTACTTC.

In its sample, this clonotype was seen many times. V is TRBV3-1 and J is TRBJ1-4, with a weak D call TRBD1 (5 bases). Germline V gene sequence: CDR1 LGHDT, CDR2 YNNKEL (reference sequence). The CDR3 runs to 15 residues. V gave up 6 bases and J gave up 8 bases, with 19 bases separating them. The CDR3 bases are TGTGCCAGCAGTCAGGCGGGACGCACGGGGGAAAAACTGTTTTTT. Protein sequence: CASSQAGRTGEKLFF.

The chain carries TRBV10-3 and TRBJ2-7; 8 bases fit TRBD1. The V gene end was trimmed by 2 bases and the J gene end by 3 bases; junction bases not matched to a gene: 3. This CDR3 has 14 amino acids. Germline V gives CDR1 ENHRY, CDR2 SYGVKD. The CDR3 coding sequence is TGTGCCATCAGTGAGATAGGACAGGGCTACGAGCAGTACTTC. Its protein is CAISEIGQGYEQYF.

The chain has TRBV20-1 and TRBJ2-5; 8 nucleotides line up with TRBD2. Germline V CDR1 and CDR2: DFQATT, SNEGSKA (reference sequence). V was pared by 8 bases and J by 4 bases, with 12 bases of the junction left unmatched. CDR3 length: 14 residues. The CDR3 nucleotides read TGCAGTCCGGCCCGAGCGGGGGAGAGAGAGACCCAGTACTTC. Its protein product is CSPARAGERETQYF.

This clonotype was seen at least ten times. V is TRBV12-3 or TRBV12-4 and J is TRBJ2-3; D perhaps matches TRBD2 (5 bases). The CDR3 consists of 14 residues. V was cut by 3 bases and J by 2 bases, with 9 bases left in between. The CDR3 reads CASSFIGVTDTQYF. The CDR3 nucleotides read TGTGCCAGCAGTTTTATCGGGGTCACAGATACGCAGTATTTT.

At least ten counts were recorded for this clonotype. The rearrangement links TRBV7-8 to TRBJ2-7; D possibly corresponds to TRBD2 (6 bases). Deletions cut 0 bases from V and 3 bases from J, with 12 bases between. Germline V gives CDR1 SGHVS, CDR2 FQNEAQ. This CDR3 is 15 amino acids long. CDR3 in amino acids: CASSLATGGFYEQYF. The CDR3 nucleotides are TGTGCCAGCAGCTTAGCGACCGGGGGTTTCTACGAGCAGTACTTC. The full variable domain, completed using reference TRBV7-8 and TRBJ2-7, is GAGVSQSPRYKVAKRGQDVALRCDPISGHVSLFWYQQALGQGPEFLTYFQNEAQLDKSGLPSDRFFAERPEGSVSTLKIQRTQQEDSAVYLCASSLATGGFYEQYFGPGTRLTVT.

As concerns this clonotype: A much larger clone is a single base away; this may be a read error. The final CDR3 position lacks the conserved phenylalanine or tryptophan, pointing to a likely read error. The chain has TRBV28 and TRBJ1-1; D is uncertain. Germline values: CDR1 MDHEN, CDR2 SYDVKM. The CDR3 contains 16 residues. Trimming removed 7 bases at V and 5 bases at J, with 23 bases between. The CDR3 DNA reads as TGTGCCAGCACCTCCGTGGTGGTCCACTTTTTTACTGAAGCTTTCCTT. This translates into CASTSVVVHFFTEAFL.

The V gene is TRBV30, the J gene TRBJ1-4; D perhaps matches TRBD1 (6 bases). V lost 5 bases to trimming and J lost 5 bases, with 12 bases between them. CDR3 length equals 13 residues. Germline CDR1 GTSNPN, CDR2 SVGIG (reference sequence). The DNA for the CDR3 is TGTGCCTGGTCTCAAGGGGGAAATGAAAAACTGTTTTTT. It encodes CAWSQGGNEKLFF.

In this sample, this clonotype turned up a few times. The V and J genes are TRBV10-1 and TRBJ2-7, with 8 nucleotides matching TRBD1. The CDR3 length is 13 residues. Losses at the gene ends were 2 bases for V and 8 bases for J; bases not matched to a gene: 5. The germline V gene has CDR1 WNHNN and CDR2 SYGVQD (reference sequence). This chain's CDR3 is CASSEDGTGQQYF. The CDR3 DNA follows: TGCGCCAGCAGTGAGGATGGGACAGGCCAGCAGTACTTC.

The chain employs TRBV5-4 and TRBJ1-2; a possible D gene is TRBD1 (5 bases). Germline CDR1 reads SGHNT; CDR2 reads YYREEE (reference sequence). The V end was cut by 6 bases, the J end by 6 bases, with 15 bases between. The CDR3 length is 13 residues. In DNA, the CDR3 is TGTGCCAGCACCTCTGGGGGGGGTCATGGCTACACCTTC. This translates into CASTSGGGHGYTF.

This clonotype showed up just a few times. V usage is TRBV6-1 and J usage is TRBJ2-1; D might be TRBD2 (5 bases). Germline assignment: CDR1 MNHNS and CDR2 SASEGT. The CDR3 totals 12 residues. V was trimmed by 6 bases and J by 10 bases, leaving 13 bases between them. CDR3 sequence reads: CASRPGPGEQFF. As DNA, the CDR3 is TGTGCCAGCAGGCCCGGGCCGGGGGAGCAGTTCTTC.

This clonotype was detected only a few times. The J gene is TRBJ1-1, the V gene TRBV5-1; TRBD1 matches at 7 bases. The germline CDR1 and CDR2 sequences are SGHRS and YFSETQ. The CDR3 runs 13 residues. The V segment lost 4 bases and the J segment 4 bases; nucleotides outside the gene matches: 4. The CDR3 sequence: CASSQDRFTEAFF. Written as DNA, the CDR3 is TGCGCCAGCAGCCAGGACAGGTTCACTGAAGCTTTCTTT.

This chain connects TRBV11-2 to TRBJ2-5; 7 positions agree with TRBD2. The germline V gene has CDR1 SGHAT and CDR2 FQNNGV. The CDR3 consists of 16 residues. V was pared by 3 bases and J by 0 bases, with 7 bases of the junction left unmatched. CDR3 in DNA: TGTGCCAGCAGCTTGGGGAATAGCGGGTACCAAGAGACCCAGTACTTC. This sequence encodes CASSLGNSGYQETQYF.

This clonotype came up many times. J is TRBJ1-1 and V is TRBV10-3, with a weak D call TRBD1 (6 bases). Germline V gives CDR1 ENHRY, CDR2 SYGVKD. V lost 7 bases and J lost 3, with 12 bases in between. The CDR3 extends over 13 amino acids. This CDR3 is CAIKGPGDTEAFF. DNA of the CDR3: TGTGCCATCAAGGGCCCAGGGGACACTGAAGCTTTCTTT.